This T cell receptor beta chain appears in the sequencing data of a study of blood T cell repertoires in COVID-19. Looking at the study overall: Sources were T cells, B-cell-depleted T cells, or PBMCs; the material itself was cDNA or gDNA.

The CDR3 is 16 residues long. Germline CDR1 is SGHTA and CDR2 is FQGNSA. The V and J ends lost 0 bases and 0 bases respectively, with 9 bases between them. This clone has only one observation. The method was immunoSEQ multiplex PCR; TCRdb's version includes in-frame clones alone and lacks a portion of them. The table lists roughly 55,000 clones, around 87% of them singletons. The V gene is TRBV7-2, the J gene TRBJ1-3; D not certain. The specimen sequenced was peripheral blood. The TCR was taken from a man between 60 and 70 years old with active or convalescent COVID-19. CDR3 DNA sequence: TGTGCCAGCAGCTTAGCATTTGGACTCTCTGGAAACACCATATATTTT. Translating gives CASSLAFGLSGNTIYF.